The text below deals with one T cell receptor (beta chain). Original processing notes: Estimation of nucleated cell counts relied on the amplification of reference gene primers. Sequencing used immunoSEQ multiplex PCR; TCRdb keeps in-frame clones, though not all of them. V and J calls and clone size follow that table, whereas D and trimming were derived from the DNA. The sample lists 280,000 or so clones, around 86% occurring once. V was pared by 7 bases and J by 10 bases, with 22 bases between. The V gene's germline CDR1 is SQVTM and CDR2 ANQGSEA. The CDR3 length is 13 residues. This sample stems from a study of blood T cell repertoires in COVID-19. Study summary: Donors in the United States, Italy and Spain gave samples during acute or convalescent COVID-19.

The source is a human donor in a cohort sampled during active COVID-19. The sequencing sample was made of peripheral blood. The chain has TRBV29-1 and TRBJ1-1, with no clear D. The CDR3 nucleotides are TGCAGCGCCTCAGGCAGCTTAAAAAGTGGAGCTTTCTTT. Translation gives CSASGSLKSGAFF.